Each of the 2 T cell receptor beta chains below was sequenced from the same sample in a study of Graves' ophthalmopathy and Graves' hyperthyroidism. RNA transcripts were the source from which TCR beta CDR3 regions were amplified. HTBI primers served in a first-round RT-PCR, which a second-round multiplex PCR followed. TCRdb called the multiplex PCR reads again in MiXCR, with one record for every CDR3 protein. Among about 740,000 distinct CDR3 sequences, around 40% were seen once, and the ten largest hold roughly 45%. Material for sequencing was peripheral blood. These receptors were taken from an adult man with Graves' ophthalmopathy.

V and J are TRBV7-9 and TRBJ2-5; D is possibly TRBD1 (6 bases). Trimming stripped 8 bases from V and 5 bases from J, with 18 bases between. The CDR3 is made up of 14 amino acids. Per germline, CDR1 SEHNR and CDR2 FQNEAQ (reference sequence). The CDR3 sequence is CASGNRDDRETQYF. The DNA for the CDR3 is TGTGCCAGCGGTAACAGGGACGACAGGGAGACCCAGTACTTC. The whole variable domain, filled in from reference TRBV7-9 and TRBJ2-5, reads DTGVSQNPRHKITKRGQNVTFRCDPISEHNRLYWYRQTLGQGPEFLTYFQNEAQLEKSRLLSDRFSAERPKGSFSTLEIQRTEQGDSAMYLCASGNRDDRETQYFGPGTRLLVL.

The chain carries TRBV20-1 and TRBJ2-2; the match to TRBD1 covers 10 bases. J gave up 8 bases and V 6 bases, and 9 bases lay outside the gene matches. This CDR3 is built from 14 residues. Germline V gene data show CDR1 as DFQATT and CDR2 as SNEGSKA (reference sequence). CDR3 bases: TGCAGTGCCAAGACAGGGGGCTTCGCTGGGGAGCTGTTTTTT. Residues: CSAKTGGFAGELFF.